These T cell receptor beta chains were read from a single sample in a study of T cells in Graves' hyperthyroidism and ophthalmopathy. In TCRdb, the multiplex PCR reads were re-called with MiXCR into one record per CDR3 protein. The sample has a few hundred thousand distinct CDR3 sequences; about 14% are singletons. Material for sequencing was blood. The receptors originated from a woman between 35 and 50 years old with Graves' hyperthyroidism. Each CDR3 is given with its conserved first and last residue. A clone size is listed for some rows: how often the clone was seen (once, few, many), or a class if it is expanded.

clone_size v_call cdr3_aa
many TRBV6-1 CASSEDLRGNYGYTF
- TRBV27 CASRAGESTDTQYF
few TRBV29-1 CSVKGDSYEQYF
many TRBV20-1 CSASGLPGSDTQYF
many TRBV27 CASSGTSGRLGEQYF
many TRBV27 CASSDRGRGYTF
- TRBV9 CASSADPGGASGELFF
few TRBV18 CASSAPGQGMRKETQYF
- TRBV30 CAWSFGGTGGPPQHF
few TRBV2 CASSEVLYEQYF
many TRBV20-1 CSARDGLPDGADTQYF
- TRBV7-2 CASSFGTRTPGSCFF
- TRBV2 CASSGFVGQGNHEQYF
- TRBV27 CASTKTASRNSPLHF
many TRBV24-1 CATSDPGTANNEQFF
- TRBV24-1 CATSESGNRAGELFF
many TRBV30 CAWKGQGSQPQHF
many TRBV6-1 CASSEGADNQPQHF
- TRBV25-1 CASSPASGTGVQGANVLTF
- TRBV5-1 CASSLAVTEKETQYF
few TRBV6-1 CASSPPASGRTDTQYF
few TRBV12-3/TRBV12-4 CASSRLAGGLGEAFF
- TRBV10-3 CAVSVGGGRDTQYF
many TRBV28 CATRTDTYEQYF
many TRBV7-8 CASSFGQGGRADTQYF
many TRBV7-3 CASSSDGNTEAFF
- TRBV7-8 CASSERQGAHTEAFF
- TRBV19 CASSQTNEKLFF
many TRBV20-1 CSAENRAGVTDTQYF
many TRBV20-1 CSASGDLMNTGELFF
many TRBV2 CASSDDISSTDTQYF
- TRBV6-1 CASSDWTGTGNEQFF
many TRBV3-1 CASSQRTSPIFEQFF
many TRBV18 CASSHANRQETPSYNEQFF
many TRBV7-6 CASSRDSRDEQFF
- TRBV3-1 CASSQDGTGYEQYF
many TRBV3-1 CASSKSGGELFF
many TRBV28 CASSTQGVGGKETQYF
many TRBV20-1 CSARDLGLVRGNEQFF
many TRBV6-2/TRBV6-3 CASSYPTLATNEKLFF